These 21 T cell receptor beta chains came from one sample sequenced in a study of shared clonotypes between healthy human individuals. The table came from immunoSEQ multiplex PCR; TCRdb's copy has only in-frame clones and leaves some out. This table has approximately 1,500,000 clones, 95% to 99% appearing once. Sequencing was performed on naive CD4+ T cells sorted from blood. The subset here: CD45RA+ positively selected. The source of these receptors is a man aged 25 to 45 in good health.

The chain carries TRBV5-4 and TRBJ2-3; a possible D gene is TRBD1 (6 bases). Trimming removed 4 bases at V and 4 bases at J, with 10 bases between. The CDR3 loop spans 13 amino acids. Germline CDR1 SGHNT, CDR2 YYREEE (reference sequence). The CDR3 nucleotides read TGTGCCAGCAGCCTTACAGGGCCAGATACGCAGTATTTT. Protein product: CASSLTGPDTQYF.

The chain couples TRBV7-2 to TRBJ2-1, with D unresolved. Germline V gene sequence: CDR1 SGHTA, CDR2 FQGNSA. V lost 1 base and J lost 12, with 13 bases in between. This CDR3 spans 13 amino acids. CDR3 residues: CASSLELAFRQFF. In DNA, the CDR3 is TGTGCCAGCAGCTTAGAGCTGGCTTTCAGGCAGTTCTTC.

This rearrangement joins TRBV5-1 to TRBJ2-7; the match to TRBD2 covers 11 bases. CDR1 is SGHRS, CDR2 YFSETQ, per germline. The CDR3 is made up of 16 amino acids. J gave up 5 bases and V 4 bases, and 11 bases lay outside the gene matches. DNA of the CDR3: TGCGCCAGCAGCAGCCTTGGGACTAGCGGTACCAACGAGCAGTACTTC. Its translation: CASSSLGTSGTNEQYF. The full variable domain, in which reference TRBV5-1 and TRBJ2-7 provide the parts outside the CDR3, is KAGVTQTPRYLIKTRGQQVTLSCSPISGHRSVSWYQQTPGQGLQFLFEYFSETQRNKGNFPGRFSGRQFSNSRSEMNVSTLELGDSALYLCASSSLGTSGTNEQYFGPGTRLTVT.

This rearrangement joins TRBV5-1 to TRBJ2-1; 7 bases line up with TRBD2. The CDR3 totals 14 residues. Germline V gene data show CDR1 as SGHRS and CDR2 as YFSETQ. Losses at the gene ends were 2 bases for V and 13 bases for J; bases not matched to a gene: 12. The CDR3 DNA follows: TGCGCCAGCAGCTTAGCTAGCGGCCCCCACCAACAGTTCTTC. Protein: CASSLASGPHQQFF.

The chain is built from TRBV5-4 and TRBJ2-7; 8 bases map to TRBD2. Losses at the gene ends were 4 bases for V and 5 bases for J; bases not matched to a gene: 8. The CDR3 runs to 14 residues. CDR1 is SGHNT and CDR2 is YYREEE in the germline V gene (reference sequence). The CDR3 protein is CASSLTGGPHEQYF. Written as DNA, the CDR3 is TGTGCCAGCAGCCTAACGGGGGGGCCCCACGAGCAGTACTTC.

This clone was counted a single time. This chain joins TRBV7-8 and TRBJ2-5; D might be TRBD2 (6 bases). This CDR3 is 13 amino acids long. The V gene lost 5 bases and the J gene lost 1 base, with 8 bases spanning the gap. Germline CDR1 SGHVS, CDR2 FQNEAQ. The CDR3 sequence: CASSRDFQETQYF. CDR3 DNA sequence: TGTGCCAGCAGCCGGGACTTCCAAGAGACCCAGTACTTC.

The sample holds one count of this clone. The chain uses TRBV18 and TRBJ1-4; D remains ambiguous. This CDR3 region has 12 residues. V lost 2 bases to trimming and J lost 12 bases, with 10 bases between them. The germline V gene has CDR1 KGHSH and CDR2 LQKENI. Here the CDR3 DNA reads TGTGCCAGCTCACCATTTATTGGGGAACTGTTTTTT. Protein sequence: CASSPFIGELFF.

The chain links TRBV7-2 to TRBJ2-1; D possibly corresponds to TRBD2 (6 bases). The CDR3 contains 19 residues. Deletions cut 6 bases from V and 4 bases from J, with 28 bases between. Germline lookup yields CDR1 SGHTA and CDR2 FQGNSA. The CDR3: CASRPPRELGRVGYNEQFF. CDR3 nucleotide sequence: TGTGCCAGCAGACCCCCCCGGGAGTTGGGCAGGGTGGGTTACAATGAGCAGTTCTTC.

The genes are TRBV27 and TRBJ2-1; 8 bases are shared with TRBD2. Germline V gene sequence: CDR1 MNHEY, CDR2 SMNVEV (reference sequence). This CDR3 contains 18 residues. Losses at the gene ends were 6 bases for V and 0 bases for J; bases not matched to a gene: 13. DNA for the CDR3: TGTGCCAGCAGGCCGACTAGCGAGCCTTGGAGCTCCTACAATGAGCAGTTCTTC. It yields the protein CASRPTSEPWSSYNEQFF.

About this clone: The sample carries other DNA sequences with the same CDR3. The J gene is TRBJ2-7, the V gene TRBV5-1; D gene ambiguous. The ends were cut back, 0 bases at V and 2 bases at J, with 6 bases in the middle. This CDR3 is built from 13 residues. CDR1 and CDR2 (germline): SGHRS, YFSETQ. CDR3 nucleotide sequence: TGCGCCAGCAGCTTGGCCAGGACCTACGAGCAGTACTTC. Encoded protein: CASSLARTYEQYF. The full variable domain, rest sourced from reference TRBV5-1 and TRBJ2-7, is KAGVTQTPRYLIKTRGQQVTLSCSPISGHRSVSWYQQTPGQGLQFLFEYFSETQRNKGNFPGRFSGRQFSNSRSEMNVSTLELGDSALYLCASSLARTYEQYFGPGTRLTVT.

The chain joins TRBV7-8 to TRBJ2-5; the match to TRBD1 covers 8 bases. The CDR3 contains 14 residues. In germline, CDR1 is SGHVS, CDR2 FQNEAQ. The junction had 4 bases not matched to a gene; V was cut back by 3 bases and J by 4 bases. The CDR3 is CASSFDRGRETQYF. Here the CDR3 DNA reads TGTGCCAGCAGCTTTGACAGGGGTAGAGAGACCCAGTACTTC.

The CDR3 DNA reads TGTGCCAGCAGTGAAGCGCTTTCAGGGGTTAACTATGGCTACACCTTC. Protein product: CASSEALSGVNYGYTF. This chain joins TRBV2 and TRBJ1-2; TRBD1 is a possible D gene (6 bases). The CDR3 loop spans 16 amino acids. Germline V CDR1 and CDR2: SNHLY, FYNNEI. V was cut by 0 bases and J by 1 base, with 12 bases left in between. The entire variable domain, with the rest obtained from reference TRBV2 and TRBJ1-2, is as follows: EPEVTQTPSHQVTQMGQEVILRCVPISNHLYFYWYRQILGQKVEFLVSFYNNEISEKSEIFDDQFSVERPDGSNFTLKIRSTKLEDSAMYFCASSEALSGVNYGYTFGSGTRLTVV.

The rearrangement uses TRBV15 and TRBJ2-1; 13 bases agree with TRBD2. The CDR3 has 21 amino acids. The ends lost 5 bases at V and 5 bases at J; junction bases unmatched: 21. Germline CDR1 LNHNV, CDR2 YYDKDF (reference sequence). The CDR3 sequence: CATSLRLGGLAGRFGDNEQFF. The CDR3 DNA sequence: TGTGCCACCAGCTTGAGGCTTGGGGGACTAGCGGGGCGGTTTGGTGACAATGAGCAGTTCTTC. The full variable domain, completed using reference TRBV15 and TRBJ2-1, is DAMVIQNPRYQVTQFGKPVTLSCSQTLNHNVMYWYQQKSSQAPKLLFHYYDKDFNNEADTPDNFQSRRPNTSFCFLDIRSPGLGDTAMYLCATSLRLGGLAGRFGDNEQFFGPGTRLTVL.

This clone was recorded only once. This sequence joins TRBV11-2 and TRBJ2-1; 11 nucleotides align to TRBD2. The CDR3 has 14 residues. Looked up from germline, CDR1 is SGHAT and CDR2 is FQNNGV. J was trimmed by 5 bases and V by 7 bases; bases with no gene match: 4. Written as DNA, the CDR3 is TGTGCCAGCAAAACTAGCGGGAGAGACAATGAGCAGTTCTTC. Amino acid sequence: CASKTSGRDNEQFF.

CDR3 amino acids: CASGNSADTQYF. The CDR3 bases are TGTGCCAGCGGCAACTCGGCAGATACGCAGTATTTT. The chain employs TRBV28 and TRBJ2-3; D unresolved. The V end lost 8 bases, the J end lost 4 bases, and 10 bases lay between the germline ends. CDR3 length: 12 residues. Germline values: CDR1 MDHEN, CDR2 SYDVKM.

J is TRBJ2-4 and V is TRBV6-6; 7 positions match TRBD1. This CDR3 is built from 16 residues. Germline V lookup: CDR1 MNHNY, CDR2 SVGAGI (reference sequence). V was clipped by 6 bases and J by 3 bases; unmatched bases: 11. The CDR3 bases are TGTGCCAGCAGCAGCACTTTCCGGGACAGCAAAAACATTCAGTACTTC. Residues: CASSSTFRDSKNIQYF.

This clone appeared once. This chain links TRBV11-2 with TRBJ2-7, with D possibly matching TRBD1 (6 bases). The V end was cut by 4 bases, the J end by 2 bases, with 21 bases between. The CDR3 loop spans 17 amino acids. Germline V gene lookup returns CDR1 SGHAT and CDR2 FQNNGV. The DNA for the CDR3 is TGTGCCAGCAGCTACTACCCGACAGGCAACCTAACCTACGAGCAGTACTTC. It yields the protein CASSYYPTGNLTYEQYF.

A single count supports this clone. V usage is TRBV25-1 and J usage is TRBJ1-1, with a possible D match to TRBD1 (5 bases). With 2 bases removed from V and 6 bases from J, the gap between germline ends came to 13 bases. The CDR3 is made up of 14 amino acids. CDR1 is MGHDK, CDR2 SYGVNS, per germline. The CDR3 DNA is TGTGCCAGCAGTGAACCTAGGGGATCCCCTGAAGCTTTCTTT. Its protein product is CASSEPRGSPEAFF.

This chain uses TRBV18 with TRBJ2-3, with D perhaps given as TRBD1 or TRBD2 (6 bases each). With 0 bases removed from V and 0 bases from J, the gap between germline ends came to 16 bases. This CDR3 is built from 18 residues. Germline loops: CDR1 KGHSH, CDR2 LQKENI. The chain's CDR3 is CASSPPRGRHDSTDTQYF. CDR3 bases: TGTGCCAGCTCACCACCGAGGGGGAGGCATGACAGCACAGATACGCAGTATTTT.

The chain carries TRBV7-8 and TRBJ2-2; TRBD2 aligns across 12 bases. With V trimmed by 6 bases and J by 1 base, 6 bases remained unmatched. The CDR3 loop spans 17 amino acids. Germline V gives CDR1 SGHVS, CDR2 FQNEAQ. This chain's CDR3 is CASRDGLAGQNTGELFF. The CDR3 coding sequence is TGTGCCAGCAGGGACGGACTAGCGGGACAGAACACCGGGGAGCTGTTTTTT.

The CDR3 DNA reads as TGTGCCAGCAGCTTTCCGGGCCTAGGAGCTTTCTTT. Encoded protein: CASSFPGLGAFF. The chain employs TRBV5-6 and TRBJ1-1; D ambiguous. V lost 2 bases to trimming and J lost 10 bases, with 12 bases between them. The CDR3 totals 12 residues. Germline V gene lookup returns CDR1 SGHDT and CDR2 YYEEEE.